This entry is about one T cell receptor beta chain. Clones were read by immunoSEQ multiplex PCR, and TCRdb kept only the in-frame ones, dropping some. The sample includes under 250,000 clones, roughly 84% seen only once; the top ten take 3.6%. The data are from a study of blood T cell repertoires in COVID-19. CDR3 size: 13 residues. Looked up from germline, CDR1 is SQVTM and CDR2 is ANQGSEA. The V end lost 5 bases, the J end lost 1 base, and 11 bases lay between the germline ends. The sample comprised peripheral blood. The clonotype was recovered from an elderly woman with acute or convalescent COVID-19. V and J are TRBV29-1 and TRBJ2-5; maybe TRBD1 (6 bases). Written as DNA, the CDR3 is TGCAGCGTTTCCCGGGACACCCAAGAGACCCAGTACTTC. This codes for CSVSRDTQETQYF.